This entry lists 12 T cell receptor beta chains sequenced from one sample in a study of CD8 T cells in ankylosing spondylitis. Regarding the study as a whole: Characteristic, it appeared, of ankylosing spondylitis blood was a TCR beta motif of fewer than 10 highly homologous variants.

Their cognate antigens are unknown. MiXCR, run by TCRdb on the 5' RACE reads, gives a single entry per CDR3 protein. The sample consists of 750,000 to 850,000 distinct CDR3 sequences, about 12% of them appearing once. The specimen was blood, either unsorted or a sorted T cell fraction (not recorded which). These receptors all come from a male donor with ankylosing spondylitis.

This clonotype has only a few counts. The CDR3 sequence is CASGVTSGKGNEQFF. The CDR3 DNA reads TGTGCCAGCGGAGTGACTAGCGGGAAAGGCAATGAGCAGTTCTTC. The chain uses TRBV4-2 and TRBJ2-1; 11 bases line up with TRBD2. CDR3 size: 15 residues. V shed 8 bases, J shed 6 bases, and the junction held 9 bases outside the gene matches. Germline-derived CDR1 and CDR2 are LGHNA and YNFKEQ.

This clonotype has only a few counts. This CDR3 reads CASSPARANEKLFF. CDR3 nucleotide sequence: TGTGCCAGCTCACCGGCAAGGGCAAATGAAAAACTGTTTTTT. The J gene is TRBJ1-4, the V gene TRBV18; D is unresolved. From germline, CDR1 is KGHSH and CDR2 LQKENI. Trimming pared 3 bases from V and 5 bases from J, leaving 10 bases between. This CDR3 is built from 14 residues.

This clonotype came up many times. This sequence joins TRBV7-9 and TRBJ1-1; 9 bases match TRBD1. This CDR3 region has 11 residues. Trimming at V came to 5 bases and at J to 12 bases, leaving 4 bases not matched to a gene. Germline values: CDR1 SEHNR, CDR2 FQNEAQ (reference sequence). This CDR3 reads CASSLDRGTFF. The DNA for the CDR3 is TGTGCCAGCAGCCTGGACAGGGGAACTTTCTTT. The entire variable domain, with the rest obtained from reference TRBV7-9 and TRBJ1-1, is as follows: DTGVSQNPRHKITKRGQNVTFRCDPISEHNRLYWYRQTLGQGPEFLTYFQNEAQLEKSRLLSDRFSAERPKGSFSTLEIQRTEQGDSAMYLCASSLDRGTFFGQGTRLTVV.

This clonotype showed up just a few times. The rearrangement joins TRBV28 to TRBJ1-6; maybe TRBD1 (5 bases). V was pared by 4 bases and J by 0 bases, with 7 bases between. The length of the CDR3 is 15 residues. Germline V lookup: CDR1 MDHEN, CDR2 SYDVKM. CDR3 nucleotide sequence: TGTGCCAGCAGTTCGGACATCTCCTATAATTCACCCCTCCACTTT. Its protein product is CASSSDISYNSPLHF. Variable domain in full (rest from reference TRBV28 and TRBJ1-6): DVKVTQSSRYLVKRTGEKVFLECVQDMDHENMFWYRQDPGLGLRLIYFSYDVKMKEKGDIPEGYSVSREKKERFSLILESASTNQTSMYLCASSSDISYNSPLHFGNGTRLTVT.

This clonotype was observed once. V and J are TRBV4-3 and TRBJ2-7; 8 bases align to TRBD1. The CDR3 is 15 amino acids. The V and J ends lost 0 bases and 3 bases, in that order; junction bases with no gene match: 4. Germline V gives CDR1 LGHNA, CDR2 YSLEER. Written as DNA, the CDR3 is TGCGCCAGCAGCCAAGATTTACAGGGGGTCTACGAGCAGTACTTC. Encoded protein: CASSQDLQGVYEQYF.

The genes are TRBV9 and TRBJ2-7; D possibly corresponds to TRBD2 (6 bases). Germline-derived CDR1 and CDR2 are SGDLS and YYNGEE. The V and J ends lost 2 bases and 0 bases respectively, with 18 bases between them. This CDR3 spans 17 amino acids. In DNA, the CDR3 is TGTGCCAGCAGCGTTGGTTTGGGGACTCCCAGCTCCTACGAGCAGTACTTC. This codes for CASSVGLGTPSSYEQYF.

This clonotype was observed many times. The CDR3 protein is CSAISTPDQETQYF. The DNA for the CDR3 is TGCAGTGCTATCTCCACGCCGGATCAAGAGACCCAGTACTTC. This chain links TRBV20-1 with TRBJ2-5; no reliable D call. The CDR3 contains 14 residues. Germline CDR1 DFQATT, CDR2 SNEGSKA (reference sequence). With 4 bases removed from V and 2 bases from J, the gap between germline ends came to 14 bases.

DNA for the CDR3: TGTGCCAGCAGTTTATGGGCGGACGGTGGCACAGATACGCAGTATTTT. This gives the protein CASSLWADGGTDTQYF. The chain joins TRBV28 to TRBJ2-3; D gene unclear. The CDR3 extends over 16 amino acids. V was pared by 0 bases and J by 1 base, with 11 bases between. Germline CDR1 reads MDHEN; CDR2 reads SYDVKM.

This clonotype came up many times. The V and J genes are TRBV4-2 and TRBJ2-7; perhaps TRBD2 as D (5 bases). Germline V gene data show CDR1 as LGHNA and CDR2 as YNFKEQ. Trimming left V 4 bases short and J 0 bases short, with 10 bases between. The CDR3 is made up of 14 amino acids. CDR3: CASSLLGISYEQYF. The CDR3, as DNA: TGTGCCAGCAGCCTACTAGGGATCTCCTACGAGCAGTACTTC.

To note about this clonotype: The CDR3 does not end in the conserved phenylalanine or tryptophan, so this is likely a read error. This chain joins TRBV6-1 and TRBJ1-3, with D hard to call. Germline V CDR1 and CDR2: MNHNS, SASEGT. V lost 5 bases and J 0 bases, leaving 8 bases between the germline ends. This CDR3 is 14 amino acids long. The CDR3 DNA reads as TGTGCCAGCAGTACCCGGGTCTCTGGAAACACCATATATCTT. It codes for CASSTRVSGNTIYL.

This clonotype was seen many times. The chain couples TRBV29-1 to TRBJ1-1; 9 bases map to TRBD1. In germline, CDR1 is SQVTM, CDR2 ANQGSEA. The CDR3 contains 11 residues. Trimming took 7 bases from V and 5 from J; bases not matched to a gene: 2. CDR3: CSATGGTEAFF. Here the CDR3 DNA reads TGCAGCGCGACAGGGGGGACTGAAGCTTTCTTT.

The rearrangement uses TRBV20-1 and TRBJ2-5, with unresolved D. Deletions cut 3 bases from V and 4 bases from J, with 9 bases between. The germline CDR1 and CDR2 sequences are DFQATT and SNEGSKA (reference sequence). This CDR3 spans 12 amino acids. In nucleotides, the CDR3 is TGCAGTGCTAGTAGGCAAATAGAGACCCAGTACTTC. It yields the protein CSASRQIETQYF.